The present TCR beta chain was sequenced within a study of T cell responses to AZD1222 COVID-19 vaccine (dated by TCRdb to the early 2020s). In terms of the full investigation: AZD1222 recipients with second doses at about 4 weeks or about 12 weeks were pooled, because spike-specific TCR depth and breadth did not differ between schedules. A total of 233 trial participants underwent TCR sequencing, of whom about 200 received two doses of AZD1222 and approximately 25 received two doses of the MenACWY control vaccine. Trial participants were enrolled by age into subgroups of 18-55, 56-69 and 70-plus years, and approximately 150, 30 and 60 TCR-sequenced participants, respectively, were included in these subgroups.

The CDR3 regions of human TCRbeta chains were analyzed by immunosequencing. On the authors' methods: Repertoire TCRs were checked for matches against a reference library of SARS-CoV-2-specific TCRs that had been generated using the MIRA antigen-specificity platform. Breadth was defined as the fraction of unique TCRs that were SARS-CoV-2-associated. Depth was defined as the fraction of total T cells that were SARS-CoV-2-associated. Using the MIRA data, each spike-specific TCR was assigned both to the spike region to which the TCR was reactive and to a CD4 or CD8 class. Log10-transformed breadth and depth values were compared by one-way ANOVA with Sidak's multiple comparisons tests. TCRdb obtained this table from immuneACCESS and retained in-frame rearrangements with V and J assigned. These tables miss some clones; where compared with another copy, unresolved V genes account for less than half of the shortfall, and the remainder is unexplained. V and J calls plus clone size are reproduced from that table; the DNA served to infer D and trimming. This sample has 95,000 to 150,000 clones in its table, and around 82% of those were observed once. The ten largest make up approximately 6.6% of the sample.

Paper-wide results and their limitations: The vaccine-associated CD4 TCRs covered the entire spike protein, and the dominant responses fell in regions 160-218 and 743-854. Reportedly, close to half of the unique spike-specific TCRs recognized epitopes lying outside the regions that are mutated in the B.1.351 and B.1.1.7 variants. Participants were mostly white British and included more females than males, and it was suggested by the authors that clonal diversity may have been underestimated. The 56-69-year group was small, and its depth increase did not reach significance, likely because of low power. Because no day 14 peak-response samples were available, repertoires were characterized only after the peak T cell response. After two AZD1222 doses, spike-specific TCR breadth and depth were significantly higher than at day 0 and than in MenACWY recipients. Conclusions about previously exposed vaccinees are limited because only five to seven AZD1222 recipients were SARS-CoV-2 seropositive at baseline.

As for this clone: What this receptor recognizes is not known. Qualities for individual bases were not recorded, and no much larger clone is one base off.

V is reduced by 2 bases and J by 4 bases, leaving a spacing of 12 bases between them. CDR1 and CDR2 were assigned from the germline V gene as LGHNA and YSLEER. Including the terminal cysteine and phenylalanine, the CDR3 comprises 15 residues. The kept DNA is CDR3 alone, 45 bases in frame from the first base. This specimen's time point label, interpreted: baseline before first vaccination. The vaccinee samples were drawn from two UK trials, COV001 and COV002, one of which was a single-blind randomized controlled phase 2/3 trial testing AZD1222 (ChAdOx1 nCoV-19) in healthy adults. Trial participant PBMC samples were collected at day 0 and day 28 after the second dose for TCRbeta chain sequencing.

Here the sequenced sample was peripheral blood, taken on day 0 of AZD1222 vaccination. The V and J genes are TRBV4-3 and TRBJ1-3, with the D gene not confidently named. This TCR was sampled from an adult in good health. The DNA sequence follows: TGCGCCAGCAGCCAATCGGCGGGCATAGGAAACACCATATATTTT. It translates to CASSQSAGIGNTIYF.